The 23 T cell receptor beta chains below come from one sample, sequenced in a study of blood T cell repertoires in COVID-19. The data were produced by immunoSEQ multiplex PCR, yet TCRdb's version contains in-frame clones alone and is incomplete. The sample lists hundreds of thousands of clones, 70% to 90% occurring once. Sequences were obtained from peripheral blood. The source of these receptors is a woman aged 45-60 years with active or convalescent COVID-19.

The gene calls are TRBV19 and TRBJ1-1; D unclear. The CDR3 contains 12 residues. The V end lost 5 bases, the J end lost 1 base, and 5 bases lay between the germline ends. Per germline, CDR1 LNHDA and CDR2 SQIVND (reference sequence). The CDR3 here is CASSFRNTEAFF. CDR3 nucleotide sequence: TGTGCCAGTAGTTTCAGGAACACTGAAGCTTTCTTT.

The rearrangement joins TRBV5-6 to TRBJ1-2, with 7 bases aligning to TRBD1. Germline CDR1 is SGHDT and CDR2 is YYEEEE. CDR3 size: 17 residues. Germline trimming cut 3 bases from V and 2 bases from J; bases unmatched to any gene: 13. CDR3 loop: CASSSGQMSAGNYGYTF. CDR3 in DNA: TGTGCCAGCAGCTCGGGACAGATGAGTGCGGGCAACTATGGCTACACCTTC.

The V call is TRBV27, the J call TRBJ2-1; the match to TRBD2 covers 7 bases. In germline, CDR1 is MNHEY, CDR2 SMNVEV (reference sequence). The CDR3 runs 13 residues. J lost 4 bases, V lost 6 bases, and 3 bases had no gene match. CDR3 DNA: TGTGCCAGCAGAAAGCGGGGTTACAATGAGCAGTTCTTC. Protein: CASRKRGYNEQFF.

The chain links TRBV3-1 (or the pseudogene TRBV3-2) to TRBJ1-5, with no clear D. The CDR3 has 13 residues. Trimming stripped 5 bases from V and 5 bases from J, with 10 bases between. Germline V gives CDR1 LGHDT, CDR2 YNNKEL (reference sequence). Here the CDR3 reads CASSSDIYQPQHF. CDR3 sequence (DNA): TGTGCCAGCAGCTCCGACATCTATCAGCCCCAGCATTTT.

This clone occurred once. This chain uses TRBV5-4 with TRBJ1-1; 10 positions match TRBD1. The ends lost 4 bases at V and 3 bases at J; junction bases unmatched: 6. CDR1 and CDR2 from the germline V gene are SGHNT and YYREEE (reference sequence). CDR3 length: 15 amino acids. The CDR3 bases are TGTGCCAGCAGCCTTGACAGGGGGCGCGACACTGAAGCTTTCTTT. As protein: CASSLDRGRDTEAFF.

This clone has just one count. V usage is TRBV7-3 and J usage is TRBJ2-2; 11 bases are a match to TRBD2. Unmatched junction bases numbered 6, after V lost 3 bases and J lost 6 bases. Germline CDR1 SGHTA, CDR2 FQGTGA. The CDR3 sequence is 16 residues long. CDR3 in DNA: TGTGCCAGCAGCTTGAAGACTAGCGGGAAGGCCGGGGAGCTGTTTTTT. This gives the protein CASSLKTSGKAGELFF. The variable domain in full, with the rest retrieved from reference TRBV7-3 and TRBJ2-2, is GAGVSQTPSNKVTEKGKYVELRCDPISGHTALYWYRQSLGQGPEFLIYFQGTGAADDSGLPNDRFFAVRPEGSVSTLKIQRTERGDSAVYLCASSLKTSGKAGELFFGEGSRLTVL.

The J gene is TRBJ2-2, the V gene TRBV5-1; D perhaps matches TRBD1 (6 bases). V was pared by 7 bases and J by 0 bases, with 16 bases between. The CDR3 loop spans 16 amino acids. From germline, CDR1 is SGHRS and CDR2 YFSETQ. The chain's CDR3 is CASVPRGSSNTGELFF. The CDR3 region has the DNA TGCGCCAGCGTCCCCAGGGGCAGCTCGAACACCGGGGAGCTGTTTTTT.

For the CDR3, the DNA is TGTGCCAGCAGCTTAACCGGGACAGGGAGCACAGATACGCAGTATTTT. Translation gives CASSLTGTGSTDTQYF. V usage is TRBV7-9 and J usage is TRBJ2-3, with 9 bases that match TRBD1. CDR3 size: 16 residues. The V gene's germline CDR1 is SEHNR and CDR2 FQNEAQ (reference sequence). Losses at the gene ends were 2 bases for V and 0 bases for J; bases not matched to a gene: 3.

The chain combines TRBV21-1 with TRBJ2-3; TRBD2, the table's D call, was not compared with the DNA. TRBV21-1 is a recognized pseudogene. This CDR3 has 18 amino acids. The CDR3 sequence: CASSKVAGRWVSTDTQYF. In nucleotides, the CDR3 is TGTGCCAGCAGCAAAGTCGCGGGACGGTGGGTATCCACAGATACGCAGTATTTT.

The V call is TRBV3-1 (or the pseudogene TRBV3-2), the J call TRBJ2-3; the D gene is possibly TRBD2 (6 bases). The CDR3 length is 12 residues. V shed 4 bases and J shed 5 bases, with 7 bases lying between them. Germline V gene sequence: CDR1 LGHDT, CDR2 YNNKEL (reference sequence). The CDR3 loop is CASSRRGDTQYF. DNA for the CDR3: TGTGCCAGCAGCCGGCGGGGAGATACGCAGTATTTT.

This sequence joins TRBV5-1 and TRBJ1-1; the match to TRBD1 covers 10 bases. The CDR3 contains 13 residues. Trimming took 5 bases from V and 6 from J; bases not matched to a gene: 4. Germline CDR1 SGHRS, CDR2 YFSETQ. The CDR3: CASRRGTGAEAFF. DNA of the CDR3: TGCGCCAGCAGGCGGGGGACAGGGGCTGAAGCTTTCTTT. The full variable domain, its missing parts supplied by reference TRBV5-1 and TRBJ1-1, is KAGVTQTPRYLIKTRGQQVTLSCSPISGHRSVSWYQQTPGQGLQFLFEYFSETQRNKGNFPGRFSGRQFSNSRSEMNVSTLELGDSALYLCASRRGTGAEAFFGQGTRLTVV.

The rearrangement links TRBV6-5 to TRBJ2-7, with 12 bases aligning to TRBD1. With 2 bases clipped from V and 5 bases from J, the junction kept 1 base outside the gene matches. The CDR3 totals 14 residues. Germline assignment: CDR1 MNHEY and CDR2 SVGAGI. CDR3 sequence reads: CASSYGTGGDEQYF. For the CDR3, the DNA is TGTGCCAGCAGTTACGGGACAGGGGGCGACGAGCAGTACTTC.

The chain employs TRBV27 and TRBJ1-2, with a weak D call TRBD1 (6 bases). Germline V lookup: CDR1 MNHEY, CDR2 SMNVEV (reference sequence). The CDR3 spans 14 residues. V lost 10 bases and J lost 4, with 19 bases in between. CDR3 protein: CANQVQGPGYGYTF. CDR3 in DNA: TGTGCCAACCAGGTGCAGGGGCCCGGCTATGGCTACACCTTC.

Worth noting for this clone: A read error may account for a junction end that differs from germline. The chain has TRBV4-1 and TRBJ2-7, with TRBD2 as a possible D gene (6 bases). The germline V gene has CDR1 MGHRA and CDR2 YSYEKL. The CDR3 consists of 15 residues. This CDR3 reads CASSQGIFSDTKEGF. In DNA form, the CDR3 reads TGCGCCAGCAGCCAAGGGATCTTTTCGGACACAAAGGAGGGTTTC.

The chain's CDR3 is CASVPLTGELFF. DNA for the CDR3: TGTGCCAGCGTTCCTCTGACCGGGGAGCTGTTTTTT. J is TRBJ2-2 and V is TRBV6-6; D is unresolved. The V gene lost 8 bases and the J gene lost 5 bases, with 9 bases spanning the gap. The CDR3 loop spans 12 amino acids. CDR1 and CDR2 from the germline V gene are MNHNY and SVGAGI (reference sequence).

The chain is built from TRBV7-9 and TRBJ1-1, with a tentative D call TRBD1 (6 bases). This CDR3 has 14 amino acids. The V end lost 3 bases, the J end lost 1 base, and 9 bases lay between the germline ends. CDR1 is SEHNR, CDR2 FQNEAQ, per germline (reference sequence). CDR3 residues: CASSLTGGNTEAFF. The DNA for the CDR3 is TGTGCCAGCAGCTTGACAGGAGGGAACACTGAAGCTTTCTTT. Full variable domain (remainder filled in from reference TRBV7-9 and TRBJ1-1): DTGVSQNPRHKITKRGQNVTFRCDPISEHNRLYWYRQTLGQGPEFLTYFQNEAQLEKSRLLSDRFSAERPKGSFSTLEIQRTEQGDSAMYLCASSLTGGNTEAFFGQGTRLTVV.

The table lists this clone with a few counts. The CDR3 DNA reads TGCAGTGCTAGTGAGGGGGGGACTAGCGGGACCGTGGGCACAGATACGCAGTATTTT. It translates to CSASEGGTSGTVGTDTQYF. This sequence joins TRBV20-1 and TRBJ2-3; 13 nucleotides align to TRBD2. The CDR3 is 19 amino acids. Trimming removed 3 bases from V and 1 base from J; junction bases left unmatched: 13. Germline assignment: CDR1 DFQATT and CDR2 SNEGSKA (reference sequence).

This rearrangement joins TRBV7-2 to TRBJ2-3; 9 bases align to TRBD2. From germline, CDR1 is SGHTA and CDR2 FQGNSA. V shed 1 base, J shed 4 bases, and the junction held 3 bases outside the gene matches. The CDR3 runs 15 residues. The CDR3 loop reads CASSLGRGGSDTQYF. For the CDR3, the DNA is TGTGCCAGCAGCTTAGGGCGGGGGGGCTCAGATACGCAGTATTTT.

The gene calls are TRBV27 and TRBJ1-1; no clear D. CDR3 length equals 14 residues. Germline loops: CDR1 MNHEY, CDR2 SMNVEV (reference sequence). Trimming shortened V by 4 bases and J by 5 bases, and 14 bases separated the two germline ends. The CDR3 DNA reads as TGTGCCAGCAGTTATCCGCGGGAGGTTACTGAAGCTTTCTTT. Amino acids: CASSYPREVTEAFF.

This clone was seen a few times. This rearrangement joins TRBV6-7 to TRBJ2-7; 8 bases fit TRBD1. TRBV6-7 counts as an open reading frame of uncertain function. V shed 6 bases, J shed 4 bases, and the junction held 11 bases outside the gene matches. CDR3 size: 15 residues. The CDR3 nucleotides are TGTGCCAGCAGGTGGACAGGGAGGCTACTGTACGAGCAGTACTTC. Residues: CASRWTGRLLYEQYF.

V gene TRBV7-2 combines with J gene TRBJ2-3, with a possible D match to TRBD2 (5 bases). V shed 4 bases and J shed 2 bases, with 16 bases lying between them. The CDR3 is 16 amino acids. Germline CDR1 is SGHTA and CDR2 is FQGNSA. CDR3 region: CASSSQDSRNTDTQYF. CDR3 bases: TGTGCCAGCAGCTCGCAGGACTCCCGTAACACAGATACGCAGTATTTT.

The chain carries TRBV5-6 and TRBJ1-4; D gene uncertain. The V end was cut by 4 bases, the J end by 0 bases, with 10 bases between. Germline-derived CDR1 and CDR2 are SGHDT and YYEEEE. CDR3 length: 15 residues. CDR3 coding DNA: TGTGCCAGCAGCCAAATCAGTTCAACTAATGAAAAACTGTTTTTT. It yields the protein CASSQISSTNEKLFF.

The table lists this clone with a few counts. This sequence joins TRBV5-5 and TRBJ1-1, with a tentative D call TRBD1 (5 bases). Per the germline V gene, CDR1 is SGHKS and CDR2 is YYEKEE (reference sequence). The V gene lost 4 bases and the J gene lost 2 bases, with 18 bases spanning the gap. The CDR3 loop spans 16 amino acids. In DNA, the CDR3 is TGTGCCAGCAGCCAAGTCGTCGGCGGGGGTAACACTGAAGCTTTCTTT. Protein product: CASSQVVGGGNTEAFF.